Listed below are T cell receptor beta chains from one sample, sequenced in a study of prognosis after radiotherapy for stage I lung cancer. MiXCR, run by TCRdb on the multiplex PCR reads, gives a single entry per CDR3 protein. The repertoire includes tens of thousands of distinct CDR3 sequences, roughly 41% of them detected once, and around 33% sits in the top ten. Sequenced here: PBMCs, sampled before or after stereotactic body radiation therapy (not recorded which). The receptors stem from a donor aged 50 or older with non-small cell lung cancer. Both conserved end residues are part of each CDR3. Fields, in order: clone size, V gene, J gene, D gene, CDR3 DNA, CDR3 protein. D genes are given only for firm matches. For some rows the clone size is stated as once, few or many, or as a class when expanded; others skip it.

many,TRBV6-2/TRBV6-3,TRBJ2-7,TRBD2,TGTGCCAGCAGCCGGACTAGCCCCTACGAGCAGTACTTC,CASSRTSPYEQYF
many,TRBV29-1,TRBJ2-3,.,TGCAGCGTTGAAGTAGGTTACGGCACAGATACGCAGTATTTT,CSVEVGYGTDTQYF
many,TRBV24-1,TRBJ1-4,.,TGTGCCACCAGTGACTCCAGTGAAAAACTGTTTTTT,CATSDSSEKLFF
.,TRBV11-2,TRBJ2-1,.,TGTGCCAGCAGCTCTAGAGGACGGGGGACATACAATGAGCAGTTCTTC,CASSSRGRGTYNEQFF
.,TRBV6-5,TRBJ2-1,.,TGTGCCAGCAGTTACCCCTGGGGGGATGACAGGGATGACGAGCAGTTCTTC,CASSYPWGDDRDDEQFF
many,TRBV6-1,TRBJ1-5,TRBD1,TGTGCCAGCAGCGCACAGGGGGCGCAGTCCCCCCAGCATTTT,CASSAQGAQSPQHF
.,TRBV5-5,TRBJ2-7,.,TGTGCCAGCAGTTGTGTACAGGGAGGGGACGAGCAGTACTTC,CASSCVQGGDEQYF
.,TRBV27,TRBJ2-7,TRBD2,TGTGCCAGCAGTTTATCTAGCGGGAGTTTCCACGAGCAGTACTTC,CASSLSSGSFHEQYF
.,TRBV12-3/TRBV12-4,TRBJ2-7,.,TGTGCCAGCAGGTCAACGGGTGACGGGACCCAAGAGCAGTACTTC,CASRSTGDGTQEQYF
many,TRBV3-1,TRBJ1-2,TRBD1,TGTGCCAGCAGCCAGAACACAGGGGCCAATGGCTACACCTTC,CASSQNTGANGYTF
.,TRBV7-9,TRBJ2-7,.,TGTGCCAGCAGCTTCGGGGGGCTCCGTGGCGAGCAGTACTTC,CASSFGGLRGEQYF
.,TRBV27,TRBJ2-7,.,TGTGCCAGCAGCTACAGGGGTCAAATAGCGGGGTGGCCCTACGAGCAGTACTTC,CASSYRGQIAGWPYEQYF
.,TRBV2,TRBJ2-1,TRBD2,TGTGCCAGCCCTCTGAGGAGCGGGATGGCCGAAGAGCAGTTCTTC,CASPLRSGMAEEQFF
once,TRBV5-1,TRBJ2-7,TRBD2,TGCGCCAGCAGCTTAAATAGCGGGAGGGACAACGAGCAGTACTTC,CASSLNSGRDNEQYF
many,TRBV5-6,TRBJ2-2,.,TGTGCCAGCAGCCCCGGCCCGGGGGACACCGGGGAGCTGTTTTTT,CASSPGPGDTGELFF
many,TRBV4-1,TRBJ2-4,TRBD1,TGCGCCAGCAGCCCCCCGGGACAGAAAAACATTCAGTACTTC,CASSPPGQKNIQYF
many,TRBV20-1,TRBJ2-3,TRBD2,TGCAGTGCTAGCGCCGCTTCTAGCGGGGGGAGCACAGATACGCAGTATTTT,CSASAASSGGSTDTQYF
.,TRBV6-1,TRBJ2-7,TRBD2,TGTGCCAGCAGTCCCTATAGCGGGAGCTACGAGCAGTACTTC,CASSPYSGSYEQYF
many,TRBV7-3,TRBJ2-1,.,TGTGCCAGCAGCTCCGACCCCTCCCAGAACAATGAGCAGTTCTTC,CASSSDPSQNNEQFF
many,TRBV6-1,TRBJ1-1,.,TGTGCCAGCAGTATCGGGACTGAAGCTTTCTTT,CASSIGTEAFF
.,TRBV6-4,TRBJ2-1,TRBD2,TGTGCCAGCAGTGACGGGACTAGCGGGAGTGAGGTCGATGAGCAGTTCTTC,CASSDGTSGSEVDEQFF
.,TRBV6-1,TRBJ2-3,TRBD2,TGTGCCAGCAGACGAGCCAGCGGGGCGACATATACGCAGTATTTT,CASRRASGATYTQYF
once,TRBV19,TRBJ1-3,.,TGTGCCAGTGGTATGGGTCTGGGGGCTGGAAACACCATATATTTT,CASGMGLGAGNTIYF
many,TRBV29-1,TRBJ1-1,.,TGCAGCTCCACCACAGGGTCTGAAGCTTTCTTT,CSSTTGSEAFF
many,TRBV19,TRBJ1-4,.,TGTGCCAGTAGTCCGGACATTTCAACTAATGAAAAACTGTTTTTT,CASSPDISTNEKLFF
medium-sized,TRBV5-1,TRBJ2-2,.,TGCGCCAGCAGCTTGGGTCTTGCTAGCGCCTCGGGAGGGGAGCTGTTTTTT,CASSLGLASASGGELFF
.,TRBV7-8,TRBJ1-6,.,TGTGCCAGCAGCTTAGAGGGTTTGGGTTCACCCCTCCACTTT,CASSLEGLGSPLHF